The next 6 T cell receptor beta chains were all read from a single sample in a study of cytomegalovirus exposure and HLA in healthy donors. PCR involved 60 Vbeta and 13 Jbeta primers. Here immunoSEQ multiplex PCR was the method, and the copy in TCRdb shows in-frame clones only, minus some. The sample has 100,000 to 150,000 clones, roughly 81% seen once; the top ten hold 0.9% to 1.2%. The sequencing sample was made of PBMCs. The receptor set was obtained from a woman aged 25-40 years in good health and CMV-seronegative.

This clone was found a few times. The rearrangement uses TRBV19 and TRBJ1-2; D gene unclear. From germline, CDR1 is LNHDA and CDR2 SQIVND (reference sequence). CDR3 length: 15 amino acids. The V end lost 9 bases, the J end lost 1 base, and 18 bases lay between the germline ends. The CDR3 spells CASNAERGINYGYTF. The CDR3 DNA follows: TGTGCCAGCAACGCTGAGAGAGGGATTAACTATGGCTACACCTTC.

V usage is TRBV6-5 and J usage is TRBJ1-1; 7 positions match TRBD1. V lost 5 bases, J lost 6 bases, and 9 bases stayed unmatched. The CDR3 is made up of 14 amino acids. The germline V gene has CDR1 MNHEY and CDR2 SVGAGI. The CDR3 loop is CASSEGQAFSEAFF. DNA of the CDR3: TGTGCCAGCAGTGAAGGACAGGCGTTTTCTGAAGCTTTCTTT.

This chain connects TRBV6-1 to TRBJ2-4, with D uncertain. The germline V and J ends were trimmed by 4 bases and 0 bases, with 7 bases remaining between them. The CDR3 has 14 amino acids. Germline assignment: CDR1 MNHNS and CDR2 SASEGT. Here the CDR3 reads CASSVSRAKNIQYF. The CDR3 coding sequence is TGTGCCAGCAGTGTTTCCAGAGCCAAAAACATTCAGTACTTC.

Of note for this clone: The junction differs from germline at one of its ends, possibly a read error. The rearrangement uses TRBV7-9 and TRBJ2-2; D may be TRBD2 (6 bases). This CDR3 is 16 amino acids long. Looked up from germline, CDR1 is SEHNR and CDR2 is FQNEAQ (reference sequence). The CDR3 loop reads CSSRLARGANTGELFF. The CDR3 DNA reads TGTTCCAGCAGATTGGCGCGGGGAGCGAACACCGGGGAGCTGTTTTTT.

The gene calls are TRBV30 and TRBJ1-5, with D maybe TRBD1 (6 bases). CDR1 is GTSNPN, CDR2 SVGIG, per germline (reference sequence). Trimming removed 5 bases from V and 6 bases from J, with 17 bases in between. The CDR3 covers 14 residues. CDR3 in DNA: TGTGCCTGGGGCCTGGGGGGGGGCGGTCAGCCCCAGCATTTT. Its translation: CAWGLGGGGQPQHF.

This rearrangement joins TRBV7-3 to TRBJ2-1; 11 positions agree with TRBD2. From germline, CDR1 is SGHTA and CDR2 FQGTGA. The V and J ends lost 5 bases and 8 bases, in that order; junction bases with no gene match: 11. The CDR3 totals 16 residues. For the CDR3, the DNA is TGTGCCAGCAGCAAACTAACGACGACTAGCGGGGATGAGCAGTTCTTC. Its protein is CASSKLTTTSGDEQFF.